This T cell receptor (beta chain) was identified in a study of T-cell memory formation after mild COVID-19. Whole-study results and caveats: Clones contracting across day 15 to 85 had a balanced CD4/CD8 profile; later expanding clones leaned CD4+. Mostly located in CM and EM were contracting CD4+ clones, with contracting CD8+ clones located in EMRA.

TCRdb independently ran MiXCR on the 5' RACE reads; one entry per CDR3 protein. The data contain 120,000 to 150,000 distinct CDR3 sequences, over 15% of them singletons. This CDR3 is 15 amino acids long. The germline V gene encodes CDR1 LNHDA and CDR2 SQIVND (reference sequence). V was shortened by 4 bases and J by 0 bases, with 10 bases between the two germline ends. In its sample, this clonotype was seen a few times. The antigen remains undetermined. V is TRBV19 and J is TRBJ2-4; no reliable D call. The source of this sequence is an adult woman who had mild COVID-19 (a few samples of this study predate the infection). Cell type and time point are not known. The sequencing sample was made of PBMCs or a T cell subset sorted from them (not recorded which). The CDR3 bases are TGTGCCAGTAGTAAGATAAGCCTAGCCAAAAACATTCAGTACTTC. Translating gives CASSKISLAKNIQYF.